This TCR beta chain is from a study of identical twins. V was pared by 5 bases and J by 5 bases, with 8 bases of the junction left unmatched. The CDR3 extends over 14 amino acids. A universal primer binding site was introduced by template switching. The final cDNA contained unique molecular identifiers. TCRdb recomputed calls from the 5' RACE reads with MiXCR, one row per CDR3 protein. This table holds roughly 770,000 distinct CDR3 sequences, roughly 20% found once. Study-level results: Out-of-frame alpha sequences common to twins exhibited a surplus of low generation probability.

Of note for this clonotype: Its antigen is currently unknown.

This sample also appeared in a second study, on T cells expressing NK-cell markers. That paper notes: Among CD8+ T cells from roughly six donors, dominant NKG2C+ clonotypes accounted for about 1.0-7.0%. The study left the HCMV specificity of expanded NKG2C+ T cell clones unresolved.

The gene calls are TRBV12-3 or TRBV12-4 and TRBJ2-7, with 8 bases lining up with TRBD1. The material sequenced was PBMCs. This sequence originates from a woman aged 18-35 years in good health. The CDR3 nucleotides are TGTGCCAGCAGTCGTGGACAGGGATTCAACGAGCAGTACTTC. Its translation: CASSRGQGFNEQYF.